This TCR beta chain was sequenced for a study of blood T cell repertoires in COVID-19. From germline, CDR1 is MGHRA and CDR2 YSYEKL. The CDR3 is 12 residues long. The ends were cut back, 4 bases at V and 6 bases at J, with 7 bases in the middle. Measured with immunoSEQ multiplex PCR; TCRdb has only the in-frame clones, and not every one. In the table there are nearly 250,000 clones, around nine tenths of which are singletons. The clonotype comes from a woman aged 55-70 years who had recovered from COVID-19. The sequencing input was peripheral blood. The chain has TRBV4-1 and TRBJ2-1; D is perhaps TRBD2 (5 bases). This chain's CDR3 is CASSPLGNEQFF. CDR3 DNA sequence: TGCGCCAGCAGCCCACTAGGCAATGAGCAGTTCTTC.